The 21 T cell receptor beta chains below all came from one sample that was sequenced in a study of blood T cell repertoires in COVID-19. TCRdb's table, derived via immunoSEQ multiplex PCR, lists solely in-frame clones and lacks some. Of some 87,000 clones in the sample, over 60% were seen once. Material: peripheral blood. The receptors originated from a middle-aged man who had recovered from COVID-19.

This chain links TRBV6-2 or TRBV6-3 with TRBJ2-7; perhaps TRBD1 as D (6 bases). V lost 0 bases and J 3 bases, leaving 15 bases between the germline ends. Germline lookup yields CDR1 MNHEY and CDR2 SVGEGT. This CDR3 is built from 16 residues. The CDR3 region is CASSYSPPGHLYEQYF. The CDR3 DNA reads TGTGCCAGCAGTTACTCGCCCCCGGGACACCTCTACGAGCAGTACTTC.

The genes are TRBV6-4 and TRBJ1-2, with D unclear. The CDR3 has 17 residues. V was cut by 6 bases and J by 0 bases, with 20 bases left in between. Per the germline V gene, CDR1 is MRHNA and CDR2 is SNTAGT. The CDR3 spells CASRPEGGYSSNYGYTF. DNA of the CDR3: TGTGCCAGCAGGCCCGAGGGAGGGTACAGCTCTAACTATGGCTACACCTTC.

The chain combines TRBV7-8 with TRBJ1-1; the D is unclear. The length of the CDR3 is 15 residues. V lost 1 base and J lost 3, with 12 bases in between. Per the germline V gene, CDR1 is SGHVS and CDR2 is FQNEAQ. The CDR3, as DNA: TGTGCCAGCAGCTTAGATCGAATCGGGGACACTGAAGCTTTCTTT. Translating it yields CASSLDRIGDTEAFF.

CDR3 sequence: CASSGGRGFSPLHF. The DNA of the CDR3 is TGCGCCAGCAGTGGAGGTAGAGGGTTCTCACCCCTCCACTTT. The chain carries TRBV10-1 and TRBJ1-6, with D unresolved. Germline V gene lookup returns CDR1 WNHNN and CDR2 SYGVQD (reference sequence). The V end lost 4 bases, the J end lost 10 bases, and 14 bases lay between the germline ends. The CDR3 totals 14 residues.

The V gene is TRBV9, the J gene TRBJ1-6; tentatively, D is TRBD1 (6 bases). Germline V gene sequence: CDR1 SGDLS, CDR2 YYNGEE. The CDR3 covers 14 residues. V was cut by 0 bases and J by 7 bases, with 8 bases left in between. DNA for the CDR3: TGTGCCAGCAGCGTAGAAACAGGGAATTCACCCCTCCACTTT. Its translation: CASSVETGNSPLHF. Full variable domain (remainder filled in from reference TRBV9 and TRBJ1-6): DSGVTQTPKHLITATGQRVTLRCSPRSGDLSVYWYQQSLDQGLQFLIQYYNGEERAKGNILERFSAQQFPDLHSELNLSSLELGDSALYFCASSVETGNSPLHFGNGTRLTVT.

The chain carries TRBV10-1 and TRBJ2-1; 10 bases match TRBD1. Trimming removed 2 bases from V and 7 bases from J; junction bases left unmatched: 5. Germline lookup yields CDR1 WNHNN and CDR2 SYGVQD (reference sequence). The CDR3 totals 15 residues. The CDR3 sequence: CASSEGTGVRNEQFF. The DNA of the CDR3 is TGCGCCAGCAGTGAGGGGACAGGGGTCCGGAATGAGCAGTTCTTC.

The chain has TRBV2 and TRBJ1-2, with no clear D. Germline V gives CDR1 SNHLY, CDR2 FYNNEI. With 4 bases removed from V and 4 bases from J, the gap between germline ends came to 7 bases. This CDR3 comprises 12 residues. The CDR3 reads CASSVSSYGYTF. The CDR3 nucleotides are TGTGCCAGCAGTGTGTCGAGCTATGGCTACACCTTC.

The chain combines TRBV2 with TRBJ2-3; D is uncertain. The CDR3 runs 11 residues. CDR1 and CDR2 from the germline V gene are SNHLY and FYNNEI. Trimming cost V 5 bases and J 3 bases, with 3 bases left between them. CDR3 DNA sequence: TGTGCCAGCAGTATAACAGATACGCAGTATTTT. This sequence encodes CASSITDTQYF.

This chain links TRBV5-6 with TRBJ2-7; perhaps TRBD1 as D (6 bases). CDR1 is SGHDT, CDR2 YYEEEE, per germline. Trimming took off 6 bases at V and 2 bases at J, with 18 bases between the two ends. The CDR3 loop spans 15 amino acids. The CDR3 region is CASTMGALGPYEQYF. In DNA form, the CDR3 reads TGTGCCAGCACCATGGGGGCGCTGGGGCCCTACGAGCAGTACTTC.

V is TRBV10-3 and J is TRBJ1-2, with TRBD1 matching over 8 bases. The V gene end was trimmed by 4 bases and the J gene end by 5 bases; junction bases not matched to a gene: 3. Germline V lookup: CDR1 ENHRY, CDR2 SYGVKD. The CDR3 length is 13 residues. CDR3: CAISADRGYGYTF. In DNA form, the CDR3 reads TGTGCCATCAGTGCTGACAGGGGATATGGCTACACCTTC.

The J gene is TRBJ1-2, the V gene TRBV2; D is uncertain. Looked up from germline, CDR1 is SNHLY and CDR2 is FYNNEI. Trimming left V 5 bases short and J 7 bases short, with 17 bases between. The CDR3 spans 14 residues. This chain's CDR3 is CASSPLQQIAGYTF. The DNA for the CDR3 is TGTGCCAGCAGTCCACTTCAGCAGATAGCTGGCTACACCTTC.

V and J are TRBV29-1 and TRBJ2-7; D remains ambiguous. The ends were cut back, 1 base at V and 5 bases at J, with 9 bases in the middle. Germline-derived CDR1 and CDR2 are SQVTM and ANQGSEA. This CDR3 region has 12 residues. CDR3 region: CSVEAGLHEQYF. The CDR3 DNA reads TGCAGCGTTGAAGCGGGTTTACACGAGCAGTACTTC.

The V gene is TRBV18, the J gene TRBJ2-7; D is perhaps TRBD2 (5 bases). CDR1 is KGHSH, CDR2 LQKENI, per germline. The CDR3 runs to 14 residues. Deletions cut 3 bases from V and 7 bases from J, with 16 bases between. In nucleotides, the CDR3 is TGTGCCAGCTCACCTCAGGCATTGGGCGGGGAGCAGTACTTC. It codes for CASSPQALGGEQYF.

V and J are TRBV6-4 and TRBJ2-3; 9 positions match TRBD2. The CDR3 spans 13 residues. V gave up 10 bases and J gave up 5 bases; unmatched junction bases: 7. Germline CDR1 reads MRHNA; CDR2 reads SNTAGT. CDR3 nucleotide sequence: TGTGCCACCAGAGCGGGGGGTGGAGATACGCAGTATTTT. It codes for CATRAGGGDTQYF.

This sequence joins TRBV27 and TRBJ1-4, with 7 nucleotides matching TRBD1. V was pared by 2 bases and J by 4 bases, with 13 bases of the junction left unmatched. Germline CDR1 is MNHEY and CDR2 is SMNVEV (reference sequence). This CDR3 is 18 amino acids long. As DNA, the CDR3 is TGTGCCAGCAGTTTAAGATACCAACAGGGGTTAAATAATGAAAAACTGTTTTTT. Translation gives CASSLRYQQGLNNEKLFF.

This clone was detected ten times or more. The chain carries TRBV5-4 and TRBJ2-3, with TRBD2 matching over 7 bases. This CDR3 has 17 amino acids. Germline V gene lookup returns CDR1 SGHNT and CDR2 YYREEE (reference sequence). Trimming cost V 4 bases and J 0 bases; bases outside gene matches: 11. CDR3 DNA: TGTGCCAGCAGCGTAGGAGCGGGGAGGGACAGCACAGATACGCAGTATTTT. Its translation is CASSVGAGRDSTDTQYF. Full variable domain (missing parts from reference TRBV5-4 and TRBJ2-3): ETGVTQSPTHLIKTRGQQVTLRCSSQSGHNTVSWYQQALGQGPQFIFQYYREEENGRGNFPPRFSGLQFPNYSSELNVNALELDDSALYLCASSVGAGRDSTDTQYFGPGTRLTVL.

Only a few counts were recorded for this clone. The J gene is TRBJ2-3, the V gene TRBV19; 7 bases agree with TRBD2. The CDR3 has 14 amino acids. V shed 6 bases, J shed 3 bases, and the junction held 6 bases outside the gene matches. The germline V gene encodes CDR1 LNHDA and CDR2 SQIVND (reference sequence). CDR3 loop: CASSQGTMTDTQYF. CDR3 DNA: TGTGCCAGTAGCCAAGGGACTATGACAGATACGCAGTATTTT.

The chain employs TRBV7-9 and TRBJ1-1, with TRBD1 as a possible D gene (5 bases). From germline, CDR1 is SEHNR and CDR2 FQNEAQ (reference sequence). The CDR3 has 16 residues. V was trimmed by 2 bases and J by 3 bases, leaving 16 bases between them. CDR3 loop: CASSLMSGRGDTEAFF. The CDR3 DNA is TGTGCCAGCAGCTTAATGTCAGGGCGGGGGGACACTGAAGCTTTCTTT.

V usage is TRBV29-1 and J usage is TRBJ2-6; TRBD1 is a possible D gene (6 bases). CDR3 length equals 14 residues. V lost 4 bases, J lost 5 bases, and 12 bases lay in between. The germline V gene has CDR1 SQVTM and CDR2 ANQGSEA. CDR3 region: CSVVGTSRANVLTF. The CDR3 DNA reads as TGCAGCGTTGTAGGGACATCGAGGGCCAACGTCCTGACTTTC.

The gene calls are TRBV5-4 and TRBJ1-2; perhaps TRBD1 as D (6 bases). Germline V gene data show CDR1 as SGHNT and CDR2 as YYREEE (reference sequence). CDR3 length equals 14 residues. Trimming shortened V by 4 bases and J by 7 bases, and 17 bases separated the two germline ends. The CDR3, as DNA: TGTGCCAGCAGCCGGGGGGGGGCGATGGGTGGCTACACCTTC. Translating it yields CASSRGGAMGGYTF.

This clone was found once. V usage is TRBV5-1 and J usage is TRBJ2-7, with TRBD1 matching 9 bases. The germline CDR1 and CDR2 sequences are SGHRS and YFSETQ. The CDR3 has 16 amino acids. The V and J ends lost 3 bases and 5 bases, in that order; junction bases with no gene match: 12. Here the CDR3 reads CASSSLPGQGSHEQYF. CDR3 DNA sequence: TGCGCCAGCAGCTCCCTTCCCGGACAGGGGTCCCACGAGCAGTACTTC.